The 28 T cell receptor beta chains presented below share a single source sample, sequenced in a study of CD8 T cells in ankylosing spondylitis (dated by TCRdb to 2015 to 2018). General conclusions and limits of the study: Blood from ankylosing spondylitis patients appeared to be characterized by a TCR beta motif made up of several highly homologous amino acid variants.

The library was generated by 5' RACE. The instrument was an Illumina HiSeq 2500. In-frame beta chains were kept once TCRdb had trimmed the public reads at Q25 with fastp and called clones with MiXCR. Records with the same CDR3 protein are collapsed into one entry carrying the most frequent genes and DNA. Within this sample are approximately 540,000 distinct CDR3 sequences, with roughly an eighth of them counted one time only. Nearly 7% of the sample belongs to the ten largest clones. The antigens for these receptors are not known. Sequenced: blood, either unsorted or a sorted T cell fraction (not recorded which). The receptors originated from a male donor with ankylosing spondylitis.

This chain joins TRBV7-9 and TRBJ2-5; D remains unclear. The germline V and J ends were trimmed by 3 bases and 1 base, with 12 bases remaining between them. CDR3 size: 15 residues. Germline CDR1 SEHNR, CDR2 FQNEAQ (reference sequence). The CDR3 region is CASSFPVSGQETQYF. The CDR3 nucleotides read TGTGCCAGCAGCTTTCCCGTCTCGGGCCAAGAGACCCAGTACTTC.

In its sample, this clonotype was seen a few times. This chain joins TRBV6-5 and TRBJ1-2, with D possibly TRBD1 on 6 matching bases. The V gene lost 0 bases and the J gene lost 2 bases, with 13 bases spanning the gap. The CDR3 covers 16 residues. CDR1 MNHEY and CDR2 SVGAGI come from the germline V gene. CDR3 sequence: CASSYSQGSGNYGYTF. CDR3 nucleotides: TGTGCCAGCAGTTACTCGCAGGGGAGTGGGAACTATGGCTACACCTTC.

Only a few counts were recorded for this clonotype. The chain carries TRBV7-2 and TRBJ2-7; D gene unclear. Trimming removed 1 base from V and 6 bases from J, with 13 bases in between. The CDR3 is 14 residues long. From germline, CDR1 is SGHTA and CDR2 FQGNSA. DNA of the CDR3: TGTGCCAGCAGCTTAGTGGCGACCATGGGCGAGCAGTACGTC. Encoded protein: CASSLVATMGEQYV.

The rearrangement joins TRBV10-3 to TRBJ2-3, with 8 bases that match TRBD1. CDR1 and CDR2 from the germline V gene are ENHRY and SYGVKD. V lost 3 bases, J lost 5 bases, and 4 bases stayed unmatched. The CDR3 is made up of 14 amino acids. DNA of the CDR3: TGTGCCATCAGTGAATACAGGGGGGTAGATACGCAGTATTTT. Protein: CAISEYRGVDTQYF.

The table lists this clonotype with many counts. CDR3 loop: CSASLGGRTDTQYF. CDR3 in DNA: TGCAGTGCTAGTTTGGGCGGGAGAACAGATACGCAGTATTTT. The rearrangement joins TRBV20-1 to TRBJ2-3; TRBD2 matches at 7 bases. The CDR3 contains 14 residues. Trimming took 3 bases from V and 3 from J; bases not matched to a gene: 6. Germline CDR1 is DFQATT and CDR2 is SNEGSKA (reference sequence).

For the CDR3, the DNA is TGCAGTGCTCGGGGGGCGGGAGGCACAGATACGCAGTATTTT. This translates into CSARGAGGTDTQYF. The rearrangement uses TRBV20-1 and TRBJ2-3; TRBD2 is a possible D gene (7 bases). The V end lost 5 bases, the J end lost 1 base, and 13 bases lay between the germline ends. CDR3 size: 14 residues. The germline gives CDR1 DFQATT, CDR2 SNEGSKA (reference sequence).

V gene TRBV2 combines with J gene TRBJ2-2; D unclear. Germline-derived CDR1 and CDR2 are SNHLY and FYNNEI. Trimming took off 5 bases at V and 6 bases at J, with 13 bases between the two ends. This CDR3 has 14 amino acids. The CDR3 region is CASSPSLGAGELFF. CDR3 DNA sequence: TGTGCCAGCAGTCCATCCCTGGGCGCCGGGGAGCTGTTTTTT.

The rearrangement uses TRBV20-1 and TRBJ2-5, with TRBD1 identical over 11 bases. Germline trimming cut 1 base from V and 6 bases from J; bases unmatched to any gene: 13. Germline-derived CDR1 and CDR2 are DFQATT and SNEGSKA (reference sequence). The CDR3 runs 17 residues. CDR3 sequence: CSARASRTGGDGQTQYF. CDR3 DNA: TGCAGTGCTAGAGCCTCGCGGACAGGGGGCGATGGGCAGACCCAGTACTTC.

This clonotype was counted only a few times. The J gene is TRBJ2-3, the V gene TRBV20-1; D is unresolved. Germline CDR1 DFQATT, CDR2 SNEGSKA (reference sequence). This CDR3 region has 13 residues. Trimming took off 5 bases at V and 4 bases at J, with 13 bases between the two ends. In DNA form, the CDR3 reads TGCAGTGCTCCACTTAACAGAGCAGATACGCAGTATTTT. This encodes CSAPLNRADTQYF.

In this sample, this clonotype turned up a few times. The V call is TRBV29-1, the J call TRBJ2-1, with TRBD2 matching over 8 bases. The CDR3 is 14 residues long. V lost 7 bases and J lost 0; bases outside the gene matches: 5. Germline assignment: CDR1 SQVTM and CDR2 ANQGSEA. CDR3 in amino acids: CSGSGTSSYNEQFF. As DNA, the CDR3 is TGCAGCGGGTCCGGGACTAGCTCCTACAATGAGCAGTTCTTC.

This chain uses TRBV12-3 or TRBV12-4 with TRBJ2-7, with 14 bases fitting TRBD2. V shed 3 bases, J shed 5 bases, and the junction held 18 bases outside the gene matches. CDR3 length: 20 residues. The CDR3 coding sequence is TGTGCCAGCAGTTTGGGGCGACTAGCGGGAGGGCTTTGGAGGCCAAACGAGCAGTACGTC. Its translation is CASSLGRLAGGLWRPNEQYV.

This clonotype was recorded a few times. The chain joins TRBV6-5 to TRBJ2-2, with D possibly matching TRBD1 (6 bases). The CDR3 contains 14 residues. Trimming left V 4 bases short and J 4 bases short, with 10 bases between. Per germline, CDR1 MNHEY and CDR2 SVGAGI. CDR3 sequence reads: CASSLQGFTGELFF. The CDR3 DNA follows: TGTGCCAGCAGTTTACAGGGATTCACCGGGGAGCTGTTTTTT.

The chain is built from TRBV20-1 and TRBJ1-5; D may be TRBD1 (6 bases). Per germline, CDR1 DFQATT and CDR2 SNEGSKA (reference sequence). V was clipped by 2 bases and J by 2 bases, with 10 bases between them. The CDR3 spans 14 residues. As DNA, the CDR3 is TGCAGTGCTAGAAACAGGGAGGGCAATCAGCCCCAGCATTTT. Its translation: CSARNREGNQPQHF.

The chain has TRBV28 and TRBJ1-2; D gene ambiguous. V lost 7 bases and J 4 bases, leaving 13 bases between the germline ends. Germline V gene data show CDR1 as MDHEN and CDR2 as SYDVKM. The CDR3 sequence is 13 residues long. The CDR3 here is CASTSPGSYGYTF. CDR3 nucleotide sequence: TGTGCCAGCACCTCCCCCGGTAGCTATGGCTACACCTTC.

As DNA, the CDR3 is TGCAGTGCTAGGAGCGGGGGCTCGTCCTACAATGAGCAGTTCTTC. Translation: CSARSGGSSYNEQFF. This chain connects TRBV20-1 to TRBJ2-1; TRBD2 matches at 8 bases. Germline CDR1 and CDR2: DFQATT and SNEGSKA (reference sequence). The CDR3 loop spans 15 amino acids. V trimming: 3 bases; J trimming: 1 base; junction bases outside the gene matches: 5.

The DNA of the CDR3 is TGTGCCAGCTCACCCCGGCAGGGGCTTGAGCGGGAGACCCAGTACTTC. This translates into CASSPRQGLERETQYF. The chain employs TRBV18 and TRBJ2-5; possibly TRBD1 for D (6 bases). CDR3 length: 16 amino acids. V lost 3 bases, J lost 5 bases, and 19 bases lay in between. CDR1 is KGHSH, CDR2 LQKENI, per germline.

This clonotype was counted many times. The CDR3 sequence: CASSSRTGGADTQYF. DNA for the CDR3: TGTGCCAGCAGCTCCAGGACAGGGGGCGCCGATACGCAGTATTTT. V and J are TRBV7-2 and TRBJ2-3; 11 bases are a match to TRBD1. The V gene end was trimmed by 4 bases and the J gene end by 6 bases; junction bases not matched to a gene: 6. CDR1 and CDR2 (germline): SGHTA, FQGNSA. The CDR3 extends over 15 amino acids. The complete variable domain, with remaining parts taken from reference TRBV7-2 and TRBJ2-3, reads GAGVSQSPSNKVTEKGKDVELRCDPISGHTALYWYRQSLGQGLEFLIYFQGNSAPDKSGLPSDRFSAERTGGSVSTLTIQRTQQEDSAVYLCASSSRTGGADTQYFGPGTRLTVL.

The rearrangement uses TRBV19 and TRBJ1-2, with D perhaps TRBD1 (5 bases). This CDR3 spans 14 amino acids. The V gene's germline CDR1 is LNHDA and CDR2 SQIVND (reference sequence). With 7 bases removed from V and 3 bases from J, the gap between germline ends came to 15 bases. The CDR3 sequence is CASIGLGHHYGYTF. CDR3 sequence (DNA): TGTGCCAGTATTGGATTGGGGCACCACTATGGCTACACCTTC.

This clonotype turned up a few times. This chain uses TRBV5-6 with TRBJ2-7; the match to TRBD2 covers 8 bases. J gave up 0 bases and V 1 base, and 6 bases lay outside the gene matches. Germline V lookup: CDR1 SGHDT, CDR2 YYEEEE. CDR3 length equals 16 residues. The CDR3 sequence: CASSLTTSVYSYEQYV. CDR3 coding DNA: TGTGCCAGCAGCTTGACGACTAGCGTGTACTCCTACGAGCAGTACGTC.

This clonotype was observed at least ten times. V and J are TRBV5-1 and TRBJ1-2, with D uncertain. Germline CDR1 SGHRS, CDR2 YFSETQ. The CDR3 is 14 residues long. Trimming removed 1 base at V and 4 bases at J, with 11 bases between. CDR3 DNA sequence: TGCGCCAGCAGCTTGTGGGCCACCGCCTATGGCTACACCTTC. It is translated as CASSLWATAYGYTF.

This clonotype showed up just a few times. The chain couples TRBV27 to TRBJ2-3, with 9 bases matching TRBD2. The CDR3 runs to 17 residues. Losses at the gene ends were 4 bases for V and 0 bases for J; bases not matched to a gene: 8. The germline V gene encodes CDR1 MNHEY and CDR2 SMNVEV (reference sequence). The CDR3 loop reads CASSSSRLAVSTDTQYF. The CDR3, as DNA: TGTGCCAGCAGTTCGTCTCGACTAGCGGTTAGCACAGATACGCAGTATTTT.

This clonotype has more than one count but fewer than ten. This sequence joins TRBV7-2 and TRBJ2-3; 7 bases fit TRBD2. The CDR3 sequence is 15 residues long. Germline values: CDR1 SGHTA, CDR2 FQGNSA. The V gene end was trimmed by 1 base and the J gene end by 5 bases; junction bases not matched to a gene: 6. Here the CDR3 reads CASSLEASGGDTQYF. CDR3 in DNA: TGTGCCAGCAGCTTAGAGGCTAGCGGAGGAGATACGCAGTATTTT.

This clonotype came up a few times. The chain recombines TRBV20-1 with TRBJ2-3; perhaps TRBD1 as D (6 bases). V dropped 3 bases and J dropped 5 bases, with 15 bases sitting between them. The CDR3 is made up of 14 amino acids. The germline gives CDR1 DFQATT, CDR2 SNEGSKA (reference sequence). The CDR3 loop is CSASIRDKGDTQYF. DNA of the CDR3: TGCAGTGCTAGTATCCGGGACAAGGGAGATACGCAGTATTTT.

V gene TRBV7-6 combines with J gene TRBJ2-4; D uncertain. Germline values: CDR1 SGHVS, CDR2 FNYEAQ. CDR3 size: 16 residues. V lost 1 base to trimming and J lost 1 base, with 11 bases between them. The CDR3 sequence: CASSLGLIGAKNIQYF. CDR3 coding DNA: TGTGCCAGCAGCTTAGGGTTGATCGGCGCCAAAAACATTCAGTACTTC.

This clonotype came up a few times. The V call is TRBV7-9, the J call TRBJ1-3, with unresolved D. CDR1 SEHNR and CDR2 FQNEAQ come from the germline V gene (reference sequence). The V and J ends lost 6 bases and 0 bases respectively, with 9 bases between them. This CDR3 has 14 amino acids. The CDR3 spells CASRPLGSGNTIYF. For the CDR3, the DNA is TGTGCCAGCAGACCCTTAGGCTCTGGAAACACCATATATTTT.

This clonotype was picked up a small number of times. The chain uses TRBV15 and TRBJ2-2; 10 bases fit TRBD1. Germline CDR1 reads LNHNV; CDR2 reads YYDKDF (reference sequence). The CDR3 is 14 residues long. The J segment lost 4 bases and the V segment lost 6 bases, leaving 2 bases of the junction unmatched. CDR3 loop: CATRTGGSTGELFF. The CDR3 nucleotides are TGTGCCACCAGGACAGGGGGCTCCACCGGGGAGCTGTTTTTT.

In its sample, this clonotype was seen many times. The chain employs TRBV9 and TRBJ2-1, with D unresolved. Germline V gene data show CDR1 as SGDLS and CDR2 as YYNGEE. This CDR3 has 12 amino acids. Trimming left V 0 bases short and J 15 bases short, with 13 bases between. CDR3 nucleotide sequence: TGTGCCAGCAGCGTAGTGAGCTATCAGCTGTTCTTC. This encodes CASSVVSYQLFF.

The rearrangement joins TRBV20-1 to TRBJ2-1, with TRBD2 matching 10 bases. CDR3 length: 18 amino acids. Germline CDR1 reads DFQATT; CDR2 reads SNEGSKA (reference sequence). V lost 2 bases to trimming and J lost 7 bases; unmatched junction nucleotides: 17. The CDR3 region is CSARNRVSSGRERNEQFF. The DNA for the CDR3 is TGCAGTGCTAGAAATCGGGTTTCGAGCGGGAGGGAACGGAATGAGCAGTTCTTC.